The 25 T cell receptor beta chains below all came from one sample that was sequenced in a study of blood T cell repertoires in COVID-19. Produced via immunoSEQ multiplex PCR; TCRdb's table is partial and in-frame only. Of some 250,000 clones in the sample, approximately 83% were seen once. The sample taken for sequencing was peripheral blood. The source of these receptors is a woman of 80 years or more with acute or convalescent COVID-19.

The chain recombines TRBV19 with TRBJ2-1; TRBD1 matches 7 bases. Per the germline V gene, CDR1 is LNHDA and CDR2 is SQIVND (reference sequence). The CDR3 runs 15 residues. Trimming took 4 bases from V and 1 from J; bases not matched to a gene: 4. The DNA of the CDR3 is TGTGCCAGTAGTACACCGACAGGGTCCTACAATGAGCAGTTCTTC. Translated, it gives CASSTPTGSYNEQFF. Based on the CDR3 plus reference TRBV19 and TRBJ2-1, the full variable domain is DGGITQSPKYLFRKEGQNVTLSCEQNLNHDAMYWYRQDPGQGLRLIYYSQIVNDFQKGDIAEGYSVSREKKESFPLTVTSAQKNPTAFYLCASSTPTGSYNEQFFGPGTRLTVL.

This chain uses TRBV5-4 with TRBJ1-4, with D possibly matching TRBD1 (6 bases). The CDR3 sequence is 15 residues long. Trimming removed 4 bases at V and 0 bases at J, with 10 bases between. Germline CDR1 SGHNT, CDR2 YYREEE (reference sequence). The CDR3 loop is CASSPGGTTNEKLFF. The CDR3 DNA reads as TGTGCCAGCAGCCCGGGGGGCACAACTAATGAAAAACTGTTTTTT. Drawing the rest from reference TRBV5-4 and TRBJ1-4, the complete variable domain is ETGVTQSPTHLIKTRGQQVTLRCSSQSGHNTVSWYQQALGQGPQFIFQYYREEENGRGNFPPRFSGLQFPNYSSELNVNALELDDSALYLCASSPGGTTNEKLFFGSGTQLSVL.

A few counts support this clone. V is TRBV15 and J is TRBJ2-3, with 11 positions matching TRBD2. CDR1 is LNHNV and CDR2 is YYDKDF in the germline V gene (reference sequence). The CDR3 totals 16 residues. Losses at the gene ends were 0 bases for V and 14 bases for J; bases not matched to a gene: 13. CDR3 DNA: TGTGCCACCAGCAGAGACTTAGCGGGGGGGCGGGCGCCCGGGTATTTT. Its protein product is CATSRDLAGGRAPGYF.

The chain has TRBV5-1 and TRBJ1-1; weak D call: TRBD1 (5 bases). This CDR3 has 14 residues. V shed 3 bases and J shed 5 bases, with 14 bases lying between them. Germline CDR1 reads SGHRS; CDR2 reads YFSETQ. Here the CDR3 reads CASSSTATGTEAFF. CDR3 bases: TGCGCCAGCAGCTCGACAGCTACTGGTACTGAAGCTTTCTTT.

V usage is TRBV5-7 and J usage is TRBJ1-5, with 9 bases aligning to TRBD1. TRBV5-7 is placed among ORFs of uncertain function. This CDR3 contains 17 residues. Losses at the gene ends were 3 bases for V and 2 bases for J; bases not matched to a gene: 9. CDR3 protein: CASSWGQGRICNQPQHF. The CDR3 region has the DNA TGTGCCAGCAGCTGGGGACAGGGACGGATTTGCAATCAGCCCCAGCATTTT.

The chain uses TRBV29-1 and TRBJ2-7, with 7 bases identical to TRBD1. The CDR3 covers 14 residues. CDR1 is SQVTM and CDR2 is ANQGSEA in the germline V gene. J lost 4 bases, V lost 6 bases, and 12 bases had no gene match. CDR3 sequence reads: CSVGSDRQGYEQYF. For the CDR3, the DNA is TGCAGCGTGGGTTCGGACAGGCAGGGATACGAGCAGTACTTC.

The genes are TRBV7-3 and TRBJ2-1; TRBD2 is a possible D gene (6 bases). This CDR3 contains 13 residues. Deletions cut 6 bases from V and 7 bases from J, with 13 bases between. The germline V gene encodes CDR1 SGHTA and CDR2 FQGTGA. The CDR3 spells CASSRGTGNEQFF. CDR3 in DNA: TGTGCCAGCAGTCGGGGGACCGGGAATGAGCAGTTCTTC. The variable domain in full, with the rest retrieved from reference TRBV7-3 and TRBJ2-1, is GAGVSQTPSNKVTEKGKYVELRCDPISGHTALYWYRQSLGQGPEFLIYFQGTGAADDSGLPNDRFFAVRPEGSVSTLKIQRTERGDSAVYLCASSRGTGNEQFFGPGTRLTVL.

The genes are TRBV4-1 and TRBJ1-6; possible D gene TRBD1, 6 bases. The germline CDR1 and CDR2 sequences are MGHRA and YSYEKL. The CDR3 is made up of 17 amino acids. V was shortened by 4 bases and J by 4 bases, with 17 bases between the two germline ends. Here the CDR3 DNA reads TGCGCCAGCAGCCGGGCTCCGGGACAAGAATATAATTCACCCCTCCACTTT. It translates to CASSRAPGQEYNSPLHF.

A single count supports this clone. The chain has TRBV28 and TRBJ1-5; 7 bases line up with TRBD1. The germline gives CDR1 MDHEN, CDR2 SYDVKM. CDR3 size: 14 residues. The trim removed 8 bases at V and 7 bases at J, leaving 11 bases unmatched. The CDR3 DNA reads as TGTGCCAGCGACAGGGTAAAGGGGCAACAGCCCCAGCATTTT. It encodes CASDRVKGQQPQHF.

The chain is built from TRBV7-2 and TRBJ1-5; maybe TRBD1 (6 bases). The germline gives CDR1 SGHTA, CDR2 FQGNSA. The length of the CDR3 is 16 residues. Trimming took 5 bases from V and 3 from J, leaving 17 bases between them. The CDR3 region is CASSPPGTRPNQPQHF. CDR3 DNA: TGTGCCAGCAGCCCGCCCGGGACAAGACCCAATCAGCCCCAGCATTTT.

As for this clone: This specimen includes other DNA sequences encoding the same CDR3. The chain is built from TRBV19 and TRBJ1-5; the D gene is possibly TRBD1 (6 bases). The CDR3 is made up of 14 amino acids. CDR1 is LNHDA and CDR2 is SQIVND in the germline V gene (reference sequence). Deletions cut 5 bases from V and 6 bases from J, with 14 bases between. The CDR3 DNA reads as TGTGCCAGTAGTTCCGGGGGGGCCGGTCAGCCCCAGCATTTT. Its protein product is CASSSGGAGQPQHF.

The J gene is TRBJ2-5, the V gene TRBV2; D perhaps matches TRBD1 (6 bases). Trimming pared 9 bases from V and 4 bases from J, leaving 12 bases between. This CDR3 contains 12 residues. Germline loops: CDR1 SNHLY, CDR2 FYNNEI. CDR3 sequence: CARTQGPETQYF. The CDR3 region has the DNA TGTGCCAGGACACAGGGACCAGAGACCCAGTACTTC.

The V and J genes are TRBV10-3 and TRBJ1-5; TRBD1 is a possible D gene (6 bases). The CDR3 covers 14 residues. Germline V gene lookup returns CDR1 ENHRY and CDR2 SYGVKD. The ends were cut back, 6 bases at V and 2 bases at J, with 11 bases in the middle. The CDR3 nucleotides are TGTGCCATCAGACAGGGAACGGGCAATCAGCCCCAGCATTTT. Translated, it gives CAIRQGTGNQPQHF.

The gene calls are TRBV19 and TRBJ1-3; D remains unclear. V lost 5 bases, J lost 7 bases, and 12 bases lay in between. Germline V CDR1 and CDR2: LNHDA, SQIVND (reference sequence). This CDR3 is built from 13 residues. The CDR3 DNA sequence: TGTGCCAGTAGTCCCGGGCCGGGGAACACCATATATTTT. Protein product: CASSPGPGNTIYF.

The chain couples TRBV6-5 to TRBJ1-2; 11 bases fit TRBD1. The germline CDR1 and CDR2 sequences are MNHEY and SVGAGI. Losses at the gene ends were 4 bases for V and 4 bases for J; bases not matched to a gene: 5. There are 15 residues in the CDR3. CDR3: CASSSRTGGVYGYTF. The DNA of the CDR3 is TGTGCCAGCAGTTCCCGGACAGGGGGCGTCTATGGCTACACCTTC.

J is TRBJ1-2 and V is TRBV6-2 or TRBV6-3, with 11 bases aligning to TRBD1. J gave up 8 bases and V 5 bases, and 4 bases lay outside the gene matches. The CDR3 runs 13 residues. The germline CDR1 and CDR2 sequences are MNHEY and SVGEGT. The DNA for the CDR3 is TGTGCCAGCAGTCAGGACAGGGGGCGAGGCTACACCTTC. Amino acids: CASSQDRGRGYTF.

The CDR3 sequence: CASSYRDRGIYEQYF. In DNA form, the CDR3 reads TGTGCCAGCAGTTACAGGGACAGGGGGATCTACGAGCAGTACTTC. V gene TRBV6-5 combines with J gene TRBJ2-7; 11 positions match TRBD1. The germline V gene has CDR1 MNHEY and CDR2 SVGAGI. The CDR3 has 15 amino acids. J was trimmed by 3 bases and V by 2 bases; bases with no gene match: 3.

This clone was observed a few times. The gene calls are TRBV29-1 and TRBJ2-1; D possibly corresponds to TRBD1 (6 bases). Germline V gene data show CDR1 as SQVTM and CDR2 as ANQGSEA. Trimming shortened V by 6 bases and J by 10 bases, and 13 bases separated the two germline ends. The CDR3 extends over 11 amino acids. CDR3 sequence reads: CSVASTGEQFF. The CDR3 region has the DNA TGCAGCGTGGCGAGTACAGGGGAGCAGTTCTTC.

This rearrangement joins TRBV4-1 to TRBJ1-4, with D uncertain. This CDR3 region has 14 residues. Germline V gives CDR1 MGHRA, CDR2 YSYEKL. Trimming removed 4 bases from V and 7 bases from J, with 13 bases in between. The CDR3 DNA is TGCGCCAGCAGCCGCCTCGAAAGAGCTGAAAAACTGTTTTTT. It yields the protein CASSRLERAEKLFF.

The chain links TRBV7-9 to TRBJ1-1, with TRBD1 as a possible D gene (5 bases). CDR3 length: 15 amino acids. V lost 2 bases and J 7 bases, leaving 17 bases between the germline ends. Germline CDR1 reads SEHNR; CDR2 reads FQNEAQ (reference sequence). Here the CDR3 DNA reads TGTGCCAGCAGCTTAAATGGTCGGGAGACAGATGAAGCTTTCTTT. Translated: CASSLNGRETDEAFF.

V is TRBV3-1 (or the pseudogene TRBV3-2) and J is TRBJ2-1, with 9 nucleotides matching TRBD2. From germline, CDR1 is LGHDT and CDR2 YNNKEL (reference sequence). Trimming cost V 1 base and J 9 bases; bases outside gene matches: 4. The CDR3 has 14 residues. The CDR3 DNA reads TGTGCCAGCAGCCAAGTGCGGGAGGGGGGTGAGCAGTTCTTC. The encoded protein is CASSQVREGGEQFF.

This chain links TRBV2 with TRBJ1-4; D is ambiguous. This CDR3 has 11 amino acids. In germline, CDR1 is SNHLY, CDR2 FYNNEI. The germline V and J ends were trimmed by 7 bases and 8 bases, with 8 bases remaining between them. CDR3 loop: CASTGEEKLFF. The CDR3 DNA sequence: TGTGCCAGCACCGGGGAAGAAAAACTGTTTTTT.

The chain combines TRBV3-1 (or the pseudogene TRBV3-2) with TRBJ2-2; TRBD2 matches at 8 bases. The CDR3 has 16 residues. The ends lost 3 bases at V and 2 bases at J; junction bases unmatched: 5. Germline-derived CDR1 and CDR2 are LGHDT and YNNKEL (reference sequence). This CDR3 reads CASSHQRGSNTGELFF. DNA for the CDR3: TGTGCCAGCAGCCACCAGCGGGGGAGCAACACCGGGGAGCTGTTTTTT.

The chain carries TRBV6-6 and TRBJ2-6; no firm D call. With 6 bases removed from V and 0 bases from J, the gap between germline ends came to 6 bases. The CDR3 is made up of 14 amino acids. Germline V gene data show CDR1 as MNHNY and CDR2 as SVGAGI (reference sequence). The CDR3 DNA reads TGTGCCAGCAGCCTCCCCTCTGGGGCCAACGTCCTGACTTTC. Translated: CASSLPSGANVLTF.

The chain recombines TRBV20-1 with TRBJ2-1, with a tentative D call TRBD2 (6 bases). The CDR3 totals 14 residues. Germline lookup yields CDR1 DFQATT and CDR2 SNEGSKA (reference sequence). V shed 3 bases and J shed 6 bases, with 15 bases lying between them. CDR3 amino acids: CSASWGDYGNEQFF. The CDR3 DNA reads as TGCAGTGCTAGTTGGGGGGATTACGGCAATGAGCAGTTCTTC.